Described below is a single T cell receptor beta chain sequence and its context. What this receptor recognizes is not known. No quality values exist for individual bases; no much larger clone is one base distant. The sample is drawn from a study of graft-versus-host responses after intestinal transplantation (dated by TCRdb to about 2021). Context from the whole study: Recipients received multivisceral, liver-intestinal, or isolated intestinal transplants. Donor T cell macrochimerism was defined as a peak of at least 4% donor T cells among recipient peripheral blood mononuclear cells. All recipients received anti-thymocyte globulin induction followed by maintenance tacrolimus and steroids for roughly three years. Rather than being sequenced by the commercial service, samples from three later patients were sequenced in-house on an Illumina MiSeq and processed with MiXCR. To identify alloreactive clones, pre-transplant mixed lymphocyte reaction products were sequenced and compared with unstimulated pre-transplant donor and recipient T cells. Bulk TCR-beta CDR3 sequencing was used to track graft-versus-host and host-versus-graft alloreactive T cell clones in the graft, circulation and bone marrow after intestinal transplantation. The cohort enrolled about two dozen intestinal transplant recipients including one retransplant, and 3 patients lacking pretransplant specimens were excluded.

V has 5 bases trimmed and J has 3 bases trimmed; junction bases matching no gene number 5. From its cysteine to its phenylalanine, the CDR3 spans 14 amino acids. Only the CDR3 part of the read is kept: 42 bases, read in frame from the first base. CDR1 is given as LNHDA and CDR2 as SQIVND, both from the germline V gene (reference sequence). Receptor amplification or capture employed the immunoSEQ multiplex PCR assay. For most patients, genomic DNA was isolated with the Qiagen DNeasy Blood and Tissue Kit and shipped frozen to Adaptive Biotechnologies for TCR sequencing. Adaptive Biotechnologies carried out high-throughput TCR-beta CDR3 sequencing of genomic DNA for most patients. The published analysis was carried out like this. TCR sequencing data for over 15 patients were retrieved from Adaptive's ImmunoSEQ software; a few other patients were processed with MiXCR and VDJtools. CD4 versus CD8 sorting errors were corrected by removing sequences found in both subsets at a frequency ratio below 5:1. CDR3 nucleotide sequences shared by donor and recipient were removed because the origin of these sequences could not be assigned. Alloreactive clones required at least 2-fold expansion over unstimulated cells and minimum CFSE-low frequency of 0.002% (template counts) or 0.001% (read counts). A clone was considered mappable if detected in the sequenced pre-transplant spleen, lymph node, or MLR CFSE-low populations of the donor or recipient. The cumulative frequency of alloreactive clones was calculated as a percentage of all sequences, weighted by copy number. Held by TCRdb, this immuneACCESS table contains in-frame sequences only and omits some clones. Under half of the omission traces to an unresolved V gene where checked; the cause of the rest is unknown. V and J calls and clone size are given by that table; D and trimming were obtained from the DNA. Present in this sample are about 94,000 clones, about 91% of which were seen just once. The ten largest account for 0.5% of the sample.

The study at large found these results: In the allografts of patients with donor T cell macrochimerism, GvH to HvG T cell clonal ratios were high. Early after transplant, peak levels of circulating GvH clones were found to be associated with declines in HvG clones. The relatively low number and heterogeneity of intestinal transplant patients limited the conclusions. GvH clones were detected in recipient bone marrow, and some of these GvH clones were observed earlier in ileal mucosa or blood, consistent with an intestinal mucosal origin.

This specimen's time point label, per the study, means: cells obtained before transplantation from donor or recipient. CD3+CD4+ and CD3+CD8+ populations were FACS-sorted from unstimulated pre-transplant donor and recipient cells taken from spleen or lymph nodes. Source: unstimulated CD8+ T cells sorted from spleen or lymph node cells, taken before intestinal transplant. This chain is built from TRBV19 and TRBJ2-7; the junction holds 9 bases that match TRBD1. The source of this sequence is a human donor who received an intestinal transplant. For the CDR3, the sequence is CASSGAGQGYEQYF. The sequenced DNA: TGTGCCAGTAGTGGTGCGGGACAGGGCTACGAGCAGTACTTC.